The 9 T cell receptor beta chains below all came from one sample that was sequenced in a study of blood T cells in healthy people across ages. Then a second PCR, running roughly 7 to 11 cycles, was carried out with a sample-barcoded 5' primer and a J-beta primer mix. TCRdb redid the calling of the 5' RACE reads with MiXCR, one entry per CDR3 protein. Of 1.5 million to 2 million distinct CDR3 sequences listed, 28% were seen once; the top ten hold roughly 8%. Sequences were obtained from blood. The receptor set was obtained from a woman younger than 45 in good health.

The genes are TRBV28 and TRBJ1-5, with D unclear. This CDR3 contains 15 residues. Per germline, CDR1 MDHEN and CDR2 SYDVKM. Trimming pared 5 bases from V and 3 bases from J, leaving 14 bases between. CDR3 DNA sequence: TGTGCCAGCAGTGCCTCTGGACGGTACAATCAGCCCCAGCATTTT. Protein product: CASSASGRYNQPQHF.

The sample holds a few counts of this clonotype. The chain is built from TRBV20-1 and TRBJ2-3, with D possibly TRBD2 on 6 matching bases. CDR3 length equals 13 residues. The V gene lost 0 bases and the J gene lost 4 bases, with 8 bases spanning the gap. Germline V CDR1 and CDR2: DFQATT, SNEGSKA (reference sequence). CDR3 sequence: CSARDWGADTQYF. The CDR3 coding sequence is TGCAGTGCTAGAGATTGGGGGGCAGATACGCAGTATTTT.

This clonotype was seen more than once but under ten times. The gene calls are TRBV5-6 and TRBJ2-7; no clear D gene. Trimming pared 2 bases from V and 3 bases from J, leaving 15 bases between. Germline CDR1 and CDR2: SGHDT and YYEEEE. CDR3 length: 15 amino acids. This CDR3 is CASSFGWSEDYEQYF. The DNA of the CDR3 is TGTGCCAGCAGCTTCGGCTGGTCAGAAGACTACGAGCAGTACTTC.

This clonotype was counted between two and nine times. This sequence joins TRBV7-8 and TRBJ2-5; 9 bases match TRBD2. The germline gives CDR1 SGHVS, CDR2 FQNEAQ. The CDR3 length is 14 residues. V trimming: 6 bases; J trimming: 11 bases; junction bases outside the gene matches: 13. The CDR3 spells CASSSAGGYNEQYF. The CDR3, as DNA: TGTGCCAGCAGTTCAGCGGGGGGTTACAATGAGCAGTACTTC.

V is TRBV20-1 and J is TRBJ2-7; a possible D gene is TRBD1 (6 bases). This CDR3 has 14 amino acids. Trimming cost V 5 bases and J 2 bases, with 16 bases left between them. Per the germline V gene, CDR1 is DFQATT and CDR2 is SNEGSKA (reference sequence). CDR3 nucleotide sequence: TGCAGTGCTCTACGGCAGGGGCTTGCCTACGAGCAGTACTTC. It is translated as CSALRQGLAYEQYF.

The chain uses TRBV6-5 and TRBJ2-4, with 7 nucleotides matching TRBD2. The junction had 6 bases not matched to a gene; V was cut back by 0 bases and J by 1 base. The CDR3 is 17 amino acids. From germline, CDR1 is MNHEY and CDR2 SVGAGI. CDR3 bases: TGTGCCAGCAGTTACTCGAAAGCGGGGTTCGCCAAAAACATTCAGTACTTC. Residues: CASSYSKAGFAKNIQYF.

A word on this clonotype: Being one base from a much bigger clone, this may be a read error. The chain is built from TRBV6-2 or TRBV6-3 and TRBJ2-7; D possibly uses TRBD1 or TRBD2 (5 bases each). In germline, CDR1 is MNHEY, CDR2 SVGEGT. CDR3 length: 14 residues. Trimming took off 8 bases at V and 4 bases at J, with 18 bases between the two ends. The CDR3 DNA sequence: TGTGCCAGCTTGGGACGGGGTTATGAATACGAGCAGTACTTC. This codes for CASLGRGYEYEQYF.

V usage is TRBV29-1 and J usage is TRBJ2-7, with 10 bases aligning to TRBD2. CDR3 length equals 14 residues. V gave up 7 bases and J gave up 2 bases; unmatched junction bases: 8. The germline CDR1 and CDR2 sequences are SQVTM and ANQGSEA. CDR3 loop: CSGTSGRSPYEQYF. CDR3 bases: TGCAGCGGGACTAGCGGAAGGAGCCCCTACGAGCAGTACTTC.

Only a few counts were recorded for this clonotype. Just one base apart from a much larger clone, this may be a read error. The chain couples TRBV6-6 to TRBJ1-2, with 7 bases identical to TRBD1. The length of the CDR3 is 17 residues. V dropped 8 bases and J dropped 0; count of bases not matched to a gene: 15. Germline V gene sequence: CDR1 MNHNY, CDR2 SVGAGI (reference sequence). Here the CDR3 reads CASCRTTTGKANYGYTF. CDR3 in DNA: TGTGCCAGCTGCCGTACCACGACAGGGAAAGCTAACTATGGCTACACCTTC.